This TCR beta chain is drawn from a study of response to subunit inactivated influenza vaccine. The study, taken as a whole, reports: There was a suggestion from the authors that each seasonal influenza vaccination recruits few new T cells.

To note about this clonotype: The antigen remains unidentified.

TCRdb used MiXCR to reprocess the RT-PCR reads, holding one entry per CDR3 protein. In the table there are hundreds of thousands of distinct CDR3 sequences, approximately 7.6% of which are singletons. V was trimmed by 1 base and J by 6 bases, leaving 6 bases between them. Germline CDR1 MGHDK, CDR2 SYGVNS. This CDR3 region has 13 residues. The rearrangement joins TRBV25-1 to TRBJ2-2; D ambiguous. Material: PBMCs from blood, obtained roughly 24 months after vaccination. This receptor was identified in a man aged 50-75 years who received an inactivated influenza vaccine. CDR3 in amino acids: CASSEFSPGELFF. The CDR3 DNA is TGTGCCAGCAGTGAATTTAGTCCCGGGGAGCTGTTTTTT.